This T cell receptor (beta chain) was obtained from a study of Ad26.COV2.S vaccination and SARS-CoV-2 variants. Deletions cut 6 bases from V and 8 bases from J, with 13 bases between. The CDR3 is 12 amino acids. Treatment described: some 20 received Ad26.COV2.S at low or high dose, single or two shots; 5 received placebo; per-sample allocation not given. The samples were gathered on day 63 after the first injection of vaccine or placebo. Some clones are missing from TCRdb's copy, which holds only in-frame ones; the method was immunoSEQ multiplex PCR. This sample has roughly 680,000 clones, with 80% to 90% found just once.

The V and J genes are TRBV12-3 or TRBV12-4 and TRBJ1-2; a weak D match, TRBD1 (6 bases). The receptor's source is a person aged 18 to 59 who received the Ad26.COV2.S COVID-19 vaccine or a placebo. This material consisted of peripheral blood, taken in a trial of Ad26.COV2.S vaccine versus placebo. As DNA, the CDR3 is TGTGCCAGCAGGAGGGGGGGGCAGGGCTACACCTTC. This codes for CASRRGGQGYTF.